Sequencing of this T cell receptor (beta chain) was carried out in a study of metastatic and nonmetastatic thyroid tumors. Overall study: It was across blood and tumor or nodule tissue from malignant and benign thyroid patients that repertoires were compared.

Per the germline V gene, CDR1 is GTSNPN and CDR2 is SVGIG (reference sequence). CDR3 length: 13 residues. Trimming removed 0 bases from V and 5 bases from J; junction bases left unmatched: 3. Using MiXCR, TCRdb re-called clones from the PCR reads. The sample shows 40,000 to 55,000 clones, under 20% of them seen only once. All patients reached thyroid surgery having received no treatment beforehand. V and J are TRBV30 and TRBJ2-5, with 7 positions matching TRBD1. The sequenced material came from blood. This clonotype originated in a female donor with papillary thyroid cancer or a benign thyroid nodule (not recorded which). Some clones in this sample may be carry-over from other donors' samples. Here the CDR3 DNA reads TGTGCCTGGAGTGTACAGACAGGGGAGACCCAGTACTTC. It is translated as CAWSVQTGETQYF.